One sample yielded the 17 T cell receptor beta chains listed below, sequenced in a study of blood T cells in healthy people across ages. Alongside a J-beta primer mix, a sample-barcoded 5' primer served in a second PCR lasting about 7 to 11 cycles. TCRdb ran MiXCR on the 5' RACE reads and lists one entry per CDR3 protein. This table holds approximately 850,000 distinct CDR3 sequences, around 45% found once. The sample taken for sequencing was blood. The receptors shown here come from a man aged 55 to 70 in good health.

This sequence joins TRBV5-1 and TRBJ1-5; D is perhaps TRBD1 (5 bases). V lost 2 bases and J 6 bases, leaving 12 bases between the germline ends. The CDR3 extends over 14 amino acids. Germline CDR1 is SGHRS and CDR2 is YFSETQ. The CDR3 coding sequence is TGCGCCAGCAGCTTTGGAGGGGAGGGTCAGCCCCAGCATTTT. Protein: CASSFGGEGQPQHF.

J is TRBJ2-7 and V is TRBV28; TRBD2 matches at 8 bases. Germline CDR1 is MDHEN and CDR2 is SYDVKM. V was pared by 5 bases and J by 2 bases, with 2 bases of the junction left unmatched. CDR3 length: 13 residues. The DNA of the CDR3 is TGTGCCAGCAGTAACGGGGGGGCCTACGAGCAGTACTTC. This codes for CASSNGGAYEQYF.

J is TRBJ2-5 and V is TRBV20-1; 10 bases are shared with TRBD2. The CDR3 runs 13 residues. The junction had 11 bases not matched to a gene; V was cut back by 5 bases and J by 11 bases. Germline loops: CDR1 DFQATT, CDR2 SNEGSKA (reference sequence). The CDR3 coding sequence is TGCAGTGCTTCTAGCGGGGGCACTACGGGGCAGTACTTC. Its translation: CSASSGGTTGQYF.

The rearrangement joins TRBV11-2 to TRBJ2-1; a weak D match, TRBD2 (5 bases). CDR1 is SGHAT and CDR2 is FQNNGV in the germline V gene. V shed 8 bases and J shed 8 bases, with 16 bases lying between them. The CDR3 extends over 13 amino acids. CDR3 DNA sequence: TGTGCCAGCCGGGTTGGGAGTTCGGATGAGCAGTTCTTC. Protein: CASRVGSSDEQFF.

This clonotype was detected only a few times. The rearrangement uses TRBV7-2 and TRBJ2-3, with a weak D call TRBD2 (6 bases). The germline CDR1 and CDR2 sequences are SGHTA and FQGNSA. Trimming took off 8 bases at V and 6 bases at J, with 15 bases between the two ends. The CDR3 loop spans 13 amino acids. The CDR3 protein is CASRGVGRDTQYF. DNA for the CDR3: TGTGCCAGCCGCGGCGTGGGGAGGGATACGCAGTATTTT. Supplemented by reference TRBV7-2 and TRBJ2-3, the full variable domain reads GAGVSQSPSNKVTEKGKDVELRCDPISGHTALYWYRQSLGQGLEFLIYFQGNSAPDKSGLPSDRFSAERTGGSVSTLTIQRTQQEDSAVYLCASRGVGRDTQYFGPGTRLTVL.

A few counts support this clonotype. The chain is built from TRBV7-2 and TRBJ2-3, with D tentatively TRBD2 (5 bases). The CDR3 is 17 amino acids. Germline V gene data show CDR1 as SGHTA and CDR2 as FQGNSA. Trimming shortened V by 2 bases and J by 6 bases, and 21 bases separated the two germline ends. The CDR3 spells CASSLTLRSSDTDTQYF. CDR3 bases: TGTGCCAGCAGCTTAACCCTACGGAGTAGCGACACGGATACGCAGTATTTT.

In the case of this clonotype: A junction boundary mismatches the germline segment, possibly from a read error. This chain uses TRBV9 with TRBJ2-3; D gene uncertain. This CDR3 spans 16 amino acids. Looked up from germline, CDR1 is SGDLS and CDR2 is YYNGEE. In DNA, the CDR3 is TGTGCCAGCAGCGTAGAACCAGTCCCCCGCCCAGATACGCAGTATTTC. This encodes CASSVEPVPRPDTQYF.

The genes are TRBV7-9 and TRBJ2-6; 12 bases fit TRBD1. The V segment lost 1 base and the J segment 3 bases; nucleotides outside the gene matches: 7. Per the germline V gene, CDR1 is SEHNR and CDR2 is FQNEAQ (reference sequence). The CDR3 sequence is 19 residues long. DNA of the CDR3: TGTGCCAGCAGCTTAGGGTTGGGACAGGGGGCAGGTGGGGCCAACGTCCTGACTTTC. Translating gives CASSLGLGQGAGGANVLTF.

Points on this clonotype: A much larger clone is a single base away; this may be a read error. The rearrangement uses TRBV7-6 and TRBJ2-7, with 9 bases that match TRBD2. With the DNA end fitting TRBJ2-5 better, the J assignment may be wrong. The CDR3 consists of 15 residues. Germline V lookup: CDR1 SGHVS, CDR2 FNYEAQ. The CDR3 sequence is CASSTTGTSFATQYF. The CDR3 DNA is TGTGCCAGCAGCACAACCGGGACTAGCTTTGCGACCCAGTACTTC.

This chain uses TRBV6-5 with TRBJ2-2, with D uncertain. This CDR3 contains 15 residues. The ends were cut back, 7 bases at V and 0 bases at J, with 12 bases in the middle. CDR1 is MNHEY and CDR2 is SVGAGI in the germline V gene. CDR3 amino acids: CASTPSFANTGELFF. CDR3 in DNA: TGTGCCAGCACCCCAAGTTTTGCGAACACCGGGGAGCTGTTTTTT.

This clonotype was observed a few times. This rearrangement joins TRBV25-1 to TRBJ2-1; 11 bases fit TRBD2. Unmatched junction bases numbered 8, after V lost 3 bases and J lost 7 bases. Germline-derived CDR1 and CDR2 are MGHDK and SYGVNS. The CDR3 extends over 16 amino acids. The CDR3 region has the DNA TGTGCCAGCAGTGACCCTCTAGCGGGGGGCCTGAATGAGCAGTTCTTC. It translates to CASSDPLAGGLNEQFF.

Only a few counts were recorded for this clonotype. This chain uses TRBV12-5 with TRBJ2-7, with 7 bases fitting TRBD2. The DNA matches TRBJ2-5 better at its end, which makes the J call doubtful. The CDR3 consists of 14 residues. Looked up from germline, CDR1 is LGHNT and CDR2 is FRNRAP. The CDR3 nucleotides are TGTGCTAGTGGTTTAGGACTAGTGTGGGAGACCCAGTACTTC. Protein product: CASGLGLVWETQYF.

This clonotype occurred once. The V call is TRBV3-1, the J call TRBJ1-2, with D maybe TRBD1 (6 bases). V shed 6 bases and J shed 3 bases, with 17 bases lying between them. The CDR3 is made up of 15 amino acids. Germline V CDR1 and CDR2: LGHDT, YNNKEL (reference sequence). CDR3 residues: CASSPFPRQDYGYTF. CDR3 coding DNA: TGTGCCAGCAGTCCCTTCCCGCGACAGGACTATGGCTACACCTTC. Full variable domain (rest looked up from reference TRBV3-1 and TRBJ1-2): DTAVSQTPKYLVTQMGNDKSIKCEQNLGHDTMYWYKQDSKKFLKIMFSYNNKELIINETVPNRFSPKSPDKAHLNLHINSLELGDSAVYFCASSPFPRQDYGYTFGSGTRLTVV.

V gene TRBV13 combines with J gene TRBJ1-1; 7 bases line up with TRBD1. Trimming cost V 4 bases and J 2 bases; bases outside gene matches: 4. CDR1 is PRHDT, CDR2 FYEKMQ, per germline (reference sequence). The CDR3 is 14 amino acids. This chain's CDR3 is CASSSRGFNTEAFF. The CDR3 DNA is TGTGCCAGCAGCTCCAGGGGGTTTAACACTGAAGCTTTCTTT. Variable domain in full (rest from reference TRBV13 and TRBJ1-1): AAGVIQSPRHLIKEKRETATLKCYPIPRHDTVYWYQQGPGQDPQFLISFYEKMQSDKGSIPDRFSAQQFSDYHSELNMSSLELGDSALYFCASSSRGFNTEAFFGQGTRLTVV.

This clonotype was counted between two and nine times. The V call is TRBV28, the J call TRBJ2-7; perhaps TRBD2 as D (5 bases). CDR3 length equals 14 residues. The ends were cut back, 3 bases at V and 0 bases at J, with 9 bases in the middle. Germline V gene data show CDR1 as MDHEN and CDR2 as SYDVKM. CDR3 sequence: CASSFGSTSYEQYF. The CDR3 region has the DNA TGTGCCAGCAGTTTTGGGAGTACCTCCTACGAGCAGTACTTC.

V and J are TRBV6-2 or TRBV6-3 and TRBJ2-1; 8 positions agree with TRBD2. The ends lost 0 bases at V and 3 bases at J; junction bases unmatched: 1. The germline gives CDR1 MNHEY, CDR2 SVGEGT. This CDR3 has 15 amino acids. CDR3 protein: CASSYSSGIYNEQFF. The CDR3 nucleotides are TGTGCCAGCAGTTACTCTAGCGGGATCTACAATGAGCAGTTCTTC.

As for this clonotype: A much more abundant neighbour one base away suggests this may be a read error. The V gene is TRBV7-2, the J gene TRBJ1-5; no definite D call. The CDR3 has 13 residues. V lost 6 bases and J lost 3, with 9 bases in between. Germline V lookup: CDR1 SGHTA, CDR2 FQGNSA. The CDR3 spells CTSRDQPNQPQHF. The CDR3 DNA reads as TGTACCAGCAGGGACCAGCCCAATCAGCCCCAGCATTTT.